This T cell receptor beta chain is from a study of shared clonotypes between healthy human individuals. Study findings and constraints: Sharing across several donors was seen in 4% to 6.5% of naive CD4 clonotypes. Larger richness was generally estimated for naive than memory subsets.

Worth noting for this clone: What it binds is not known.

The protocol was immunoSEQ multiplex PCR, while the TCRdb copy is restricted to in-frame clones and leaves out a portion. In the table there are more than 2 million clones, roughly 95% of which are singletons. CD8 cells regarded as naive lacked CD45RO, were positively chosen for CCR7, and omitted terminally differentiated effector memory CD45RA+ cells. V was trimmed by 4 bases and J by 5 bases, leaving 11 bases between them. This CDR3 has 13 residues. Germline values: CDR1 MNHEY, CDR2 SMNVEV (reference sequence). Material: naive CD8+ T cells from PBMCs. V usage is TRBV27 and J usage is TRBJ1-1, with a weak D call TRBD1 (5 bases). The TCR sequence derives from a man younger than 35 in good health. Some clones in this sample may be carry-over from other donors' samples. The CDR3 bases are TGTGCCAGCAGTTGGGGGGGATGGACTGAAGCTTTCTTT. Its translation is CASSWGGWTEAFF.